This T cell receptor (beta chain) was documented in a study of cytomegalovirus exposure and HLA in healthy donors. This PCR relied on a set of 60 Vbeta primers and 13 Jbeta primers. The repertoire was sequenced with immunoSEQ multiplex PCR; TCRdb's copy has only in-frame clones and lacks some. The sample includes 100,000 to 150,000 clones, 80% of them seen just once. Germline CDR1 reads SGHRS; CDR2 reads YFSETQ. CDR3 length equals 15 residues. Trimming stripped 6 bases from V and 5 bases from J, with 20 bases between. The sample taken for sequencing was PBMCs. This chain uses TRBV5-1 with TRBJ1-2, with a weak D call TRBD1 (6 bases). The sequence was obtained from a man aged 40-50 years in good health and CMV-seronegative. CDR3 coding DNA: TGCGCCAGCAAACCACAGGGCAATAGGGGTTATGGCTACACCTTC. Its translation is CASKPQGNRGYGYTF.